A selection of T cell receptor beta chains follows, all from one sample in a study of T cell responses to AZD1222 COVID-19 vaccine. Sequencing used immunoSEQ multiplex PCR; TCRdb keeps in-frame clones, though not all of them. This table has roughly 150,000 clones, 85% to 90% appearing once. The sequenced sample was peripheral blood, obtained on day 0 of AZD1222 vaccination. The receptor source for this set is an adult in good health. Both conserved end residues are trimmed from each CDR3. The D gene is left open where the match is weak.

D,length,V,CDR3
TRBD2,13,TRBV3-1/TRBV3-2,ASRPGTSGSDTQY
-,12,TRBV2,ASSGLLRNYGYT
-,11,TRBV5-8,ASSHQAPSKAF
-,9,TRBV4-2,ASSADLWLA
TRBD2,13,TRBV2,ASNRLAGAVGELF
-,12,TRBV27,ASSRGITYNEQF
TRBD1,11,TRBV12-3/TRBV12-4,ASSRDRVWEAF
-,14,TRBV19,ASRPINQGPYTEAF
-,9,TRBV28,ASFSGNTIY
-,12,TRBV6-5,ASSQGISSYGYT
TRBD2,16,TRBV6-2/TRBV6-3,ASSSGLAGGSANHEQF
TRBD2,13,TRBV30,AWRTSGFTTDTQY
-,11,TRBV3-1/TRBV3-2,ASSLVAGDTQY
TRBD1,12,TRBV25-1,ASSFGTGREGYT
-,11,TRBV10-3,AISTHDLYGYT
-,11,TRBV18,ASSPVTGNEQY
-,14,TRBV7-2,ASSNTGPLGVDIQY
-,10,TRBV19,ASTVTGRGYT
-,11,TRBV6-5,ASRNGQHTEAF
-,14,TRBV4-3,ASSQEPGNPGNTIY
-,13,TRBV7-2,ASTFLWGGRDEAF
TRBD1,13,TRBV10-3,AIRTGQGSDYGYT
TRBD1,13,TRBV18,ASSPPGQGAYEQY
-,15,TRBV4-2,ASSQVITGKTHYEQY
-,9,TRBV6-5,ASRRVQPQH
-,12,TRBV5-5,ASGPGVRGSPLH
TRBD1,14,TRBV5-4,ASSATGQTSSYEQY
TRBD1,14,TRBV9,ASSVIVAGGYNEQF
-,12,TRBV4-3,ASSQGLAVDTQY
TRBD2,11,TRBV10-2,ASRLAGINEQF
-,12,TRBV7-2,ASSSQAEGEKLF
-,12,TRBV7-2,ASSIHRASTEAF
-,14,TRBV6-6,ASSYPQGGGNQPQH
TRBD1,13,TRBV15,ATSRAGTGVNEQY
-,11,TRBV7-2,ASSSPAKNIQY
-,14,TRBV4-1,ASSQTRDGINQPQH
-,13,TRBV9,ASSEREISPDTQY
-,11,TRBV30,AWERDNNSPLH
TRBD2,13,TRBV5-1,ASSFSGLAAPEQF
-,11,TRBV27,ASSLEYLSPLH
TRBD2,18,TRBV3-1/TRBV3-2,ASSQERLASSNANTGELF
-,13,TRBV30,AWSHSGIGTDTQY